This paragraph reports one T cell receptor (beta chain). The germline V gene encodes CDR1 SGHTA and CDR2 FQGNSA. V lost 3 bases to trimming and J lost 1 base, with 9 bases between them. The CDR3 contains 15 residues. The repertoire was sequenced with immunoSEQ multiplex PCR; TCRdb's copy has only in-frame clones and lacks some. Seen here are 35,000 to 45,000 clones, about 79% observed once, and the top ten hold 20% to 25%. This sample is part of a study of OX40 agonist ivuxolimab in advanced cancers. J is TRBJ2-2 and V is TRBV7-2, with a possible D match to TRBD1 (5 bases). The receptor comes from an adult with an advanced solid tumor such as melanoma, head and neck, liver or kidney cancer. The sample in question was CD4+ or CD8+ T cells sorted from blood, obtained in a trial of the OX40 agonist ivuxolimab. The CDR3 nucleotides read TGTGCCAGCAGCTTCTTCGGACAGAACACCGGGGAGCTGTTTTTT. This sequence encodes CASSFFGQNTGELFF.